The next 22 T cell receptor beta chains were all read from a single sample in a study of T cells after posttransplantation cyclophosphamide. Assay: immunoSEQ multiplex PCR; the TCRdb copy retains only in-frame clones and omits some. Of some 66,000 clones in the sample, approximately 92% were seen once. Sequenced sample: PBMCs. All receptors come from a woman under 40 in good health and a related stem cell transplant donor.

The genes are TRBV4-2 and TRBJ1-1, with 7 bases matching TRBD1. The CDR3 extends over 13 amino acids. Germline V lookup: CDR1 LGHNA, CDR2 YNFKEQ. After removal of 4 bases from V and 8 bases from J, the junction contained 7 bases not matched to a gene. The CDR3 coding sequence is TGTGCCAGCAGCCCAGGGGGGGAAATAGAAGCTTTCTTT. Translation: CASSPGGEIEAFF.

The chain joins TRBV18 to TRBJ1-3; no clear D gene. Trimming took off 2 bases at V and 1 base at J, with 9 bases between the two ends. The CDR3 sequence is 15 residues long. Germline-derived CDR1 and CDR2 are KGHSH and LQKENI. CDR3 coding DNA: TGTGCCAGCTCACCAAACGCAGATTCTGGAAACACCATATATTTT. It codes for CASSPNADSGNTIYF.

The chain has TRBV19 and TRBJ2-7, with TRBD1 matching over 7 bases. V was clipped by 4 bases and J by 5 bases; unmatched bases: 11. The CDR3 extends over 15 amino acids. Germline V gene sequence: CDR1 LNHDA, CDR2 SQIVND (reference sequence). CDR3 DNA: TGTGCCAGTAGTAGGATTGAGGGGGCGCCCCACGAGCAGTACTTC. Protein sequence: CASSRIEGAPHEQYF.

The V call is TRBV2, the J call TRBJ2-2; the match to TRBD2 covers 9 bases. The CDR3 extends over 14 amino acids. Germline V gene data show CDR1 as SNHLY and CDR2 as FYNNEI. After removal of 7 bases from V and 5 bases from J, the junction contained 5 bases not matched to a gene. CDR3 region: CASTKSGGTGELFF. In nucleotides, the CDR3 is TGTGCCAGCACAAAGAGCGGGGGGACCGGGGAGCTGTTTTTT.

CDR3 sequence reads: CASSDLGGTGANVLTF. For the CDR3, the DNA is TGTGCCAGCAGTGACCTCGGGGGAACTGGGGCCAACGTCCTGACTTTC. This chain joins TRBV6-4 and TRBJ2-6, with a weak D call TRBD2 (6 bases). Per the germline V gene, CDR1 is MRHNA and CDR2 is SNTAGT. The CDR3 has 16 amino acids. V shed 2 bases and J shed 2 bases, with 10 bases lying between them.

The CDR3 reads CASSPRGGRNNEQFF. The CDR3 DNA reads as TGTGCCAGCTCACCCCGGGGAGGGAGGAACAATGAGCAGTTCTTC. The chain is built from TRBV18 and TRBJ2-1; TRBD2 matches at 7 bases. Per the germline V gene, CDR1 is KGHSH and CDR2 is LQKENI. The CDR3 runs to 15 residues. The V and J ends lost 3 bases and 5 bases, in that order; junction bases with no gene match: 7.

The chain joins TRBV9 to TRBJ1-3, with 8 bases lining up with TRBD1. CDR3 size: 16 residues. The ends lost 3 bases at V and 2 bases at J; junction bases unmatched: 7. Germline V gives CDR1 SGDLS, CDR2 YYNGEE. CDR3 in amino acids: CASSEGQGFTGNTIYF. In nucleotides, the CDR3 is TGTGCCAGCAGCGAAGGACAGGGATTTACTGGAAACACCATATATTTT.

V is TRBV11-3 and J is TRBJ2-2, with TRBD1 as a possible D gene (6 bases). Germline CDR1 is SGHNT and CDR2 is YENEEA. V was clipped by 0 bases and J by 6 bases, with 14 bases between them. The CDR3 sequence is 16 residues long. CDR3 sequence reads: CASSLDGQHKAGELFF. CDR3 coding DNA: TGTGCCAGCAGCTTAGACGGACAGCATAAGGCCGGGGAGCTGTTTTTT.

The V and J genes are TRBV7-8 and TRBJ1-1; 7 bases are shared with TRBD1. The CDR3 is 18 amino acids. Germline V gene lookup returns CDR1 SGHVS and CDR2 FQNEAQ. Trimming at V came to 0 bases and at J to 0 bases, leaving 10 bases not matched to a gene. The CDR3 here is CASSLANGQEIMNTEAFF. The CDR3 DNA reads TGTGCCAGCAGCTTAGCTAACGGACAGGAGATCATGAACACTGAAGCTTTCTTT. Filled out from reference TRBV7-8 and TRBJ1-1, the complete variable domain reads GAGVSQSPRYKVAKRGQDVALRCDPISGHVSLFWYQQALGQGPEFLTYFQNEAQLDKSGLPSDRFFAERPEGSVSTLKIQRTQQEDSAVYLCASSLANGQEIMNTEAFFGQGTRLTVV.

Written as DNA, the CDR3 is TGTGCCAGCAGCCTGAGTTTGGGACAGCTTTCCTACGAGCAGTACTTC. Protein: CASSLSLGQLSYEQYF. This chain links TRBV7-9 with TRBJ2-7; TRBD1 agrees at 7 bases. The CDR3 consists of 16 residues. Germline values: CDR1 SEHNR, CDR2 FQNEAQ (reference sequence). V lost 5 bases to trimming and J lost 1 base; unmatched junction nucleotides: 11.

The chain recombines TRBV7-2 with TRBJ2-5, with D possibly matching TRBD1 (6 bases). This CDR3 is built from 14 residues. Germline values: CDR1 SGHTA, CDR2 FQGNSA. The V end lost 5 bases, the J end lost 4 bases, and 14 bases lay between the germline ends. For the CDR3, the DNA is TGTGCCAGCAGCCTAATGGGGGCGGGAGAGACCCAGTACTTC. This translates into CASSLMGAGETQYF. Combining the CDR3 with reference TRBV7-2 and TRBJ2-5 gives the whole variable domain GAGVSQSPSNKVTEKGKDVELRCDPISGHTALYWYRQSLGQGLEFLIYFQGNSAPDKSGLPSDRFSAERTGGSVSTLTIQRTQQEDSAVYLCASSLMGAGETQYFGPGTRLLVL.

This sequence joins TRBV7-8 and TRBJ1-2, with 10 positions matching TRBD1. From germline, CDR1 is SGHVS and CDR2 FQNEAQ. This CDR3 contains 16 residues. The junction had 8 bases not matched to a gene; V was cut back by 2 bases and J by 5 bases. In DNA, the CDR3 is TGTGCCAGCAGCTTAAATGCGGGACAGGGGCGGTATGGCTACACCTTC. It is translated as CASSLNAGQGRYGYTF.

The gene calls are TRBV5-6 and TRBJ2-1; D ambiguous. CDR3 size: 15 residues. The V end lost 2 bases, the J end lost 6 bases, and 15 bases lay between the germline ends. Germline V gene data show CDR1 as SGHDT and CDR2 as YYEEEE. CDR3 sequence: CASSFGSPLVNEQFF. In nucleotides, the CDR3 is TGTGCCAGCAGCTTCGGCAGCCCGCTGGTCAATGAGCAGTTCTTC.

The V call is TRBV29-1, the J call TRBJ1-2, with a possible D match to TRBD1 (6 bases). CDR1 and CDR2 from the germline V gene are SQVTM and ANQGSEA. Trimming took off 6 bases at V and 0 bases at J, with 8 bases between the two ends. The CDR3 length is 12 residues. The chain's CDR3 is CSVGTSNYGYTF. CDR3 in DNA: TGCAGCGTGGGGACATCTAACTATGGCTACACCTTC. Complete variable domain (other parts from reference TRBV29-1 and TRBJ1-2): SAVISQKPSRDICQRGTSLTIQCQVDSQVTMMFWYRQQPGQSLTLIATANQGSEATYESGFVIDKFPISRPNLTFSTLTVSNMSPEDSSIYLCSVGTSNYGYTFGSGTRLTVV.

The chain has TRBV4-1 and TRBJ1-4; possibly TRBD1 for D (5 bases). CDR3 length: 15 residues. The V end lost 1 base, the J end lost 5 bases, and 11 bases lay between the germline ends. Germline lookup yields CDR1 MGHRA and CDR2 YSYEKL. The CDR3 DNA reads as TGCGCCAGCAGCCAAGTTCAGGGCTTAAATGAAAAACTGTTTTTT. It yields the protein CASSQVQGLNEKLFF.

The CDR3 protein is CASSQTGGDEKLFF. CDR3 nucleotides: TGTGCCAGCAGTCAAACAGGGGGTGACGAAAAACTGTTTTTT. J is TRBJ1-4 and V is TRBV6-5, with TRBD1 matching 8 bases. CDR3 size: 14 residues. Trimming cost V 5 bases and J 8 bases; bases outside gene matches: 7. CDR1 and CDR2 (germline): MNHEY, SVGAGI.

This clone was counted a single time. The CDR3 ends on some other residue instead of the conserved phenylalanine or tryptophan, so this is likely a read error. CDR3 sequence: CASSLISGGNQPQHL. The CDR3, as DNA: TGTGCCAGCAGCCTGATATCCGGGGGCAATCAGCCCCAGCATCTT. The chain recombines TRBV5-5 with TRBJ1-5; D gene uncertain. Germline V gene data show CDR1 as SGHKS and CDR2 as YYEKEE (reference sequence). The CDR3 runs to 15 residues. The V gene lost 4 bases and the J gene lost 2 bases, with 13 bases spanning the gap.

This clone came up once. CDR3 protein: CAWSVGQGGNQPQHF. In nucleotides, the CDR3 is TGTGCCTGGAGTGTAGGGCAGGGAGGCAATCAGCCCCAGCATTTT. V gene TRBV30 combines with J gene TRBJ1-5; TRBD1 is a possible D gene (5 bases). Trimming removed 0 bases at V and 2 bases at J, with 11 bases between. The CDR3 has 15 residues. Germline loops: CDR1 GTSNPN, CDR2 SVGIG (reference sequence).

This chain links TRBV5-4 with TRBJ2-3, with a weak D call TRBD2 (6 bases). The germline V and J ends were trimmed by 1 base and 0 bases, with 12 bases remaining between them. This CDR3 spans 16 amino acids. Looked up from germline, CDR1 is SGHNT and CDR2 is YYREEE (reference sequence). The CDR3 sequence is CASSLQLARSTDTQYF. For the CDR3, the DNA is TGTGCCAGCAGCTTGCAACTAGCCCGTAGCACAGATACGCAGTATTTT.

The gene calls are TRBV27 and TRBJ2-7; 7 nucleotides align to TRBD1. V shed 3 bases, J shed 5 bases, and the junction held 4 bases outside the gene matches. CDR3 length: 13 amino acids. In germline, CDR1 is MNHEY, CDR2 SMNVEV (reference sequence). The DNA for the CDR3 is TGTGCCAGCAGTTTGACAGGGTCCCACGAGCAGTACTTC. It specifies CASSLTGSHEQYF.

This chain links TRBV7-9 with TRBJ2-1, with D possibly matching TRBD1 (5 bases). This CDR3 spans 12 amino acids. V lost 4 bases and J lost 15, with 16 bases in between. Per the germline V gene, CDR1 is SEHNR and CDR2 is FQNEAQ (reference sequence). CDR3 sequence reads: CASSYSTGQTFF. The DNA of the CDR3 is TGTGCCAGCAGCTATAGTACAGGTCAGACGTTCTTC.

The chain recombines TRBV7-2 with TRBJ1-6; D possibly corresponds to TRBD1 (5 bases). The CDR3 spans 16 residues. Trimming pared 5 bases from V and 8 bases from J, leaving 19 bases between. Germline V gives CDR1 SGHTA, CDR2 FQGNSA. The CDR3 loop reads CASSRGVAGTDSPLHF. CDR3 nucleotides: TGTGCCAGCAGCAGAGGGGTCGCAGGCACAGATTCACCCCTCCACTTT.